This T cell receptor beta chain appears in the sequencing data of a study of blood T cell repertoires in COVID-19. Study context: There were acute and convalescent COVID-19 samples, and they came from the United States, Italy and Spain.

Germline-derived CDR1 and CDR2 are MGHRA and YSYEKL. The CDR3 is 14 amino acids. The J segment lost 5 bases and the V segment lost 4 bases, leaving 5 bases of the junction unmatched. The assay was immunoSEQ multiplex PCR, and TCRdb's table has in-frame clones only and misses some. The sample has tens of thousands of clones, roughly 90% seen once. The gene calls are TRBV4-1 and TRBJ1-1; the match to TRBD1 covers 9 bases. Sequenced sample: peripheral blood. The TCR was taken from a man aged 55 to 70 with active COVID-19. The CDR3 coding sequence is TGCGCCAGCAGCCGGGGACAGGGACGTACTGAAGCTTTCTTT. It yields the protein CASSRGQGRTEAFF.